A single sample is the source of the 29 T cell receptor beta chains below, sequenced in a study of beta chain features in type 1 diabetes. These receptors have no identified antigens. Study observations and caveats: In every one of the four CD4+ subsets, TCRB CDR3s were moderately but significantly shorter in Type 1 diabetes patients.

Sequencing targeted expressed TCRB transcripts, as all isolated RNA had been reverse transcribed. This table comes from immunoSEQ multiplex PCR, and its TCRdb copy is limited to in-frame clones, with some not included. The sample contains 100,000 to 150,000 clones, around 10% of which appear only once. The material sequenced was central memory CD4+ T cells from blood. These receptors originate from a man aged 30 to 39 with type 1 diabetes.

This clone occurred many times. The chain uses TRBV23-1 and TRBJ1-5; TRBD1 matches 7 bases. TRBV23-1 is sorted into the ORF group, with uncertain function. Trimming cost V 2 bases and J 2 bases; bases outside gene matches: 6. The CDR3 covers 16 residues. The CDR3 nucleotides read TGCGCCAGCAGTCAAGCGATCGGGACAGGCAATCAGCCCCAGCATTTT. This encodes CASSQAIGTGNQPQHF.

J is TRBJ2-7 and V is TRBV9; D might be TRBD1 (5 bases). V was pared by 2 bases and J by 1 base, with 10 bases between. Germline loops: CDR1 SGDLS, CDR2 YYNGEE. The length of the CDR3 is 14 residues. CDR3 in DNA: TGTGCCAGCAGCGTCACACGGACATCCTACGAGCAGTACTTC. It translates to CASSVTRTSYEQYF.

This clone was picked up a small number of times. The V call is TRBV7-9, the J call TRBJ2-5; TRBD2 is a possible D gene (6 bases). V lost 1 base, J lost 0 bases, and 6 bases lay in between. The CDR3 runs to 14 residues. Germline-derived CDR1 and CDR2 are SEHNR and FQNEAQ (reference sequence). DNA of the CDR3: TGTGCCAGCAGCTTAGGGACTAACCAAGAGACCCAGTACTTC. Its translation: CASSLGTNQETQYF.

This clone turned up a few times. The chain carries TRBV18 and TRBJ1-3; D might be TRBD1 (6 bases). This CDR3 is built from 12 residues. Germline CDR1 and CDR2: KGHSH and LQKENI. Trimming took off 3 bases at V and 10 bases at J, with 10 bases between the two ends. The CDR3 nucleotides read TGTGCCAGCTCACCGGACAGTATGACCATATATTTT. It specifies CASSPDSMTIYF.

V and J are TRBV23-1 and TRBJ2-1, with 11 bases that match TRBD2. TRBV23-1 is an ORF, with its function uncertain. The CDR3 consists of 16 residues. V lost 2 bases to trimming and J lost 3 bases; unmatched junction nucleotides: 3. For the CDR3, the DNA is TGCGCCAGCAGTCAAGCCCTAGCGGGGGGCTACAATGAGCAGTTCTTC. It specifies CASSQALAGGYNEQFF.

V gene TRBV25-1 combines with J gene TRBJ1-4; no firm D call. This CDR3 has 12 residues. Germline V gene data show CDR1 as MGHDK and CDR2 as SYGVNS. The ends were cut back, 3 bases at V and 4 bases at J, with 3 bases in the middle. DNA of the CDR3: TGTGCCAGCAGTGACAATAATGAAAAACTGTTTTTT. Its protein is CASSDNNEKLFF.

This clone was picked up a small number of times. The rearrangement uses TRBV29-1 and TRBJ1-2; D is uncertain. Germline-derived CDR1 and CDR2 are SQVTM and ANQGSEA. V lost 8 bases to trimming and J lost 2 bases, with 9 bases between them. The CDR3 consists of 11 residues. Written as DNA, the CDR3 is TGCAGCTTTCAGGTGAACTATGGCTACACCTTC. It yields the protein CSFQVNYGYTF.

In this sample, this clone turned up a few times. V is TRBV28 and J is TRBJ1-1, with 9 nucleotides matching TRBD1. The CDR3 covers 17 residues. Looked up from germline, CDR1 is MDHEN and CDR2 is SYDVKM. The V and J ends lost 7 bases and 0 bases, in that order; junction bases with no gene match: 12. In DNA form, the CDR3 reads TGTGCCAGCAATCCAACAGGGACAGGGTCCCTGAACACTGAAGCTTTCTTT. Amino acids: CASNPTGTGSLNTEAFF.

V and J are TRBV2 and TRBJ2-3; 16 bases fit TRBD2. The trim removed 6 bases at V and 10 bases at J, leaving 7 bases unmatched. The CDR3 loop spans 15 amino acids. The V gene's germline CDR1 is SNHLY and CDR2 FYNNEI. CDR3 loop: CASSGTSGGAGPQYF. The DNA of the CDR3 is TGTGCCAGCAGCGGGACTAGCGGGGGGGCCGGTCCGCAGTATTTT.

V is TRBV5-1 and J is TRBJ2-1, with 12 nucleotides matching TRBD1. The CDR3 extends over 15 amino acids. Trimming cost V 2 bases and J 8 bases; bases outside gene matches: 5. Germline lookup yields CDR1 SGHRS and CDR2 YFSETQ. The CDR3 bases are TGCGCCAGCAGCTTTCAGGGACAGGGGGCCTATGAGCAGTTCTTC. Its translation: CASSFQGQGAYEQFF.

The CDR3 sequence: CASSTGQGATDTQYF. The CDR3 DNA reads TGTGCCAGTAGTACCGGACAGGGGGCGACAGATACGCAGTATTTT. The V gene is TRBV19, the J gene TRBJ2-3; 11 nucleotides align to TRBD1. The CDR3 extends over 15 amino acids. Germline assignment: CDR1 LNHDA and CDR2 SQIVND (reference sequence). J gave up 3 bases and V 4 bases, and 3 bases lay outside the gene matches.

Here the CDR3 DNA reads TGTGCCAGCAGCTTAGTCGGACAGGTTGGGGGCCAAGAGACCCAGTACTTC. Translation: CASSLVGQVGGQETQYF. This chain links TRBV11-2 with TRBJ2-5, with 7 bases identical to TRBD1. Unmatched junction bases numbered 9, after V lost 1 base and J lost 1 base. CDR3 length: 17 residues. From germline, CDR1 is SGHAT and CDR2 FQNNGV.

The chain employs TRBV4-3 and TRBJ2-3; D not certain. The CDR3 consists of 14 residues. Trimming shortened V by 0 bases and J by 5 bases, and 9 bases separated the two germline ends. Per germline, CDR1 LGHNA and CDR2 YSLEER. CDR3 sequence reads: CASSQERVVDTQYF. CDR3 nucleotide sequence: TGCGCCAGCAGCCAAGAACGGGTCGTAGATACGCAGTATTTT.

There are a few counts of this clone. This chain uses TRBV28 with TRBJ2-7; D perhaps matches TRBD1 (6 bases). There are 14 residues in the CDR3. Germline V gene sequence: CDR1 MDHEN, CDR2 SYDVKM. V lost 10 bases to trimming and J lost 5 bases, with 21 bases between them. CDR3 coding DNA: TGTGCCACCAAGTCGGGACAATTAAGGCACGAGCAGTACTTC. Translation gives CATKSGQLRHEQYF.

The J gene is TRBJ2-7, the V gene TRBV18, with a possible D match to TRBD1 (5 bases). The CDR3 is 13 residues long. Germline-derived CDR1 and CDR2 are KGHSH and LQKENI. Trimming shortened V by 5 bases and J by 1 base, and 9 bases separated the two germline ends. The DNA of the CDR3 is TGTGCCAGCTCATATTCAGGGTCCTACGAGCAGTACTTC. Its translation: CASSYSGSYEQYF.

A few counts support this clone. The chain carries TRBV19 and TRBJ1-2; D might be TRBD1 (6 bases). V was clipped by 3 bases and J by 8 bases, with 10 bases between them. The CDR3 covers 12 residues. Germline V gives CDR1 LNHDA, CDR2 SQIVND (reference sequence). The CDR3 bases are TGTGCCAGTAGTATTGAAGGGGGAGGCTACACCTTC. Protein product: CASSIEGGGYTF.

This clone was recorded a few times. The chain has TRBV18 and TRBJ2-7, with 7 bases aligning to TRBD1. The CDR3 runs 11 residues. CDR1 is KGHSH and CDR2 is LQKENI in the germline V gene. V lost 4 bases to trimming and J lost 12 bases; unmatched junction nucleotides: 6. As DNA, the CDR3 is TGTGCCAGCTCACTCACAGGGGAGAGGTACTTC. It encodes CASSLTGERYF.

The sample holds a few counts of this clone. This sequence joins TRBV7-3 and TRBJ2-5, with D tentatively TRBD1 (6 bases). CDR1 is SGHTA and CDR2 is FQGTGA in the germline V gene. With 5 bases removed from V and 5 bases from J, the gap between germline ends came to 15 bases. The CDR3 is made up of 14 amino acids. The CDR3 region has the DNA TGTGCCAGCAGCCTACAGGGTTTCAGCGAGACCCAGTACTTC. Amino acids: CASSLQGFSETQYF.

This sequence joins TRBV28 and TRBJ1-2; 9 nucleotides line up with TRBD1. Trimming took 4 bases from V and 6 from J; bases not matched to a gene: 3. The CDR3 sequence is 13 residues long. Germline loops: CDR1 MDHEN, CDR2 SYDVKM. The CDR3, as DNA: TGTGCCAGCAGTTCGGGACAGGGAAATGGCTACACCTTC. Encoded protein: CASSSGQGNGYTF.

In this sample, this clone turned up a few times. The chain carries TRBV7-2 and TRBJ1-2, with D perhaps TRBD1 (5 bases). Trimming shortened V by 5 bases and J by 4 bases, and 14 bases separated the two germline ends. CDR3 size: 14 residues. Germline V gives CDR1 SGHTA, CDR2 FQGNSA. The DNA for the CDR3 is TGTGCCAGCAGCCCAGGCGGGGGGTCCTATGGCTACACCTTC. It is translated as CASSPGGGSYGYTF.

V and J are TRBV19 and TRBJ1-2; possible D gene TRBD1, 6 bases. The germline CDR1 and CDR2 sequences are LNHDA and SQIVND (reference sequence). Trimming shortened V by 3 bases and J by 2 bases, and 10 bases separated the two germline ends. The CDR3 totals 14 residues. In DNA, the CDR3 is TGTGCCAGTAGTATCATGGGGACAAACTATGGCTACACCTTC. It encodes CASSIMGTNYGYTF.

The CDR3 DNA sequence: TGTGCCAGCAGCCCCGCCGGGGGAGGCTCACCCCTCCACTTT. It encodes CASSPAGGGSPLHF. The chain employs TRBV7-3 and TRBJ1-6, with D perhaps matching TRBD1 (5 bases). The CDR3 contains 14 residues. Germline CDR1 SGHTA, CDR2 FQGTGA. Trimming removed 5 bases from V and 10 bases from J, with 15 bases in between.

This clone was recorded a few times. V and J are TRBV11-2 and TRBJ2-3; D possibly corresponds to TRBD2 (5 bases). The CDR3 has 13 residues. Germline V gene lookup returns CDR1 SGHAT and CDR2 FQNNGV. The V gene lost 2 bases and the J gene lost 6 bases, with 9 bases spanning the gap. CDR3 in DNA: TGTGCCAGCAGCTTACGGGGAAGGGATACGCAGTATTTT. It yields the protein CASSLRGRDTQYF.

The V and J genes are TRBV7-2 and TRBJ2-2, with 8 nucleotides matching TRBD1. The germline gives CDR1 SGHTA, CDR2 FQGNSA. V shed 7 bases and J 5 bases; nucleotides not matched to a gene: 3. The CDR3 runs to 13 residues. The CDR3 sequence: CASITGGTGELFF. CDR3 DNA sequence: TGTGCCAGCATCACAGGGGGGACCGGGGAGCTGTTTTTT.

The chain joins TRBV4-2 to TRBJ1-5; perhaps TRBD1 as D (5 bases). The V gene lost 0 bases and the J gene lost 5 bases, with 5 bases spanning the gap. This CDR3 has 13 residues. Germline CDR1 reads LGHNA; CDR2 reads YNFKEQ. CDR3 residues: CASSQDRDQPQHF. CDR3 nucleotides: TGTGCCAGCAGCCAAGACAGGGATCAGCCCCAGCATTTT.

This clone was counted only a few times. The chain joins TRBV9 to TRBJ2-2, with 7 positions matching TRBD1. The CDR3 is made up of 16 amino acids. CDR1 is SGDLS, CDR2 YYNGEE, per germline. The junction had 8 bases not matched to a gene; V was cut back by 2 bases and J by 4 bases. Written as DNA, the CDR3 is TGTGCCAGCAGCGTTTCGGGGACAGCTTCCACCGGGGAGCTGTTTTTT. Its translation: CASSVSGTASTGELFF.

This clone occurred a few times. Within the sample, other DNA sequences also encode this same CDR3. V usage is TRBV5-1 and J usage is TRBJ2-7; tentative D call: TRBD2 (5 bases). There are 14 residues in the CDR3. V lost 0 bases and J 3 bases, leaving 10 bases between the germline ends. Germline CDR1 is SGHRS and CDR2 is YFSETQ. CDR3 region: CASSLGSGNYEQYF. In nucleotides, the CDR3 is TGCGCCAGCAGCTTGGGGTCGGGGAACTACGAGCAGTACTTC.

This sequence joins TRBV5-1 and TRBJ2-5; possible D gene TRBD2, 6 bases. Germline CDR1 SGHRS, CDR2 YFSETQ. With 7 bases removed from V and 2 bases from J, the gap between germline ends came to 15 bases. The CDR3 runs to 14 residues. DNA for the CDR3: TGCGCCAGCTCTGGAGGGCCGGGTCAAGAGACCCAGTACTTC. The encoded protein is CASSGGPGQETQYF.

The chain couples TRBV25-1 to TRBJ1-1, with TRBD1 matching over 11 bases. Trimming removed 7 bases from V and 10 bases from J; junction bases left unmatched: 8. Germline CDR1 is MGHDK and CDR2 is SYGVNS. The CDR3 loop spans 13 amino acids. The chain's CDR3 is CASMYGQGARAFF. The DNA of the CDR3 is TGTGCCAGCATGTACGGACAGGGGGCGCGAGCTTTCTTT.